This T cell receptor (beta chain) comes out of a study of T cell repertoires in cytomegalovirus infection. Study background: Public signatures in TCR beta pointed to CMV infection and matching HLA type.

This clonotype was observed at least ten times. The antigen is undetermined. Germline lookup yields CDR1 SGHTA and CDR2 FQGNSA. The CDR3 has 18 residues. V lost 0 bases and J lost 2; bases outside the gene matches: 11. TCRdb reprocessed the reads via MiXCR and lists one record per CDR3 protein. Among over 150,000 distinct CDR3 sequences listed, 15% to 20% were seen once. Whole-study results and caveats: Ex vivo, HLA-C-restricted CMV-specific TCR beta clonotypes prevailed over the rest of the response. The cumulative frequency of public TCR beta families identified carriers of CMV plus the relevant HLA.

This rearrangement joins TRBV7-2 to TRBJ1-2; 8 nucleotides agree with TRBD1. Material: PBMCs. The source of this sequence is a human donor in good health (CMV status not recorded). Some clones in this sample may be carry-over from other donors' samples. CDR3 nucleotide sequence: TGTGCCAGCAGCTTAGCGGGCGGCAGGGGGCCCCTCAACTATGGCTACACCTTC. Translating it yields CASSLAGGRGPLNYGYTF.